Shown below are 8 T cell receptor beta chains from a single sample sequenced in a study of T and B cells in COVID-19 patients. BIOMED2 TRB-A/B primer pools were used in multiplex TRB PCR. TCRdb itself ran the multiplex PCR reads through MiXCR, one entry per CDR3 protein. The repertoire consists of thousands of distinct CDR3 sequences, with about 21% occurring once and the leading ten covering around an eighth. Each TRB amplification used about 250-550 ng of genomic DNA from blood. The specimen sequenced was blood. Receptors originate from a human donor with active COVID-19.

Here the CDR3 reads CASSFRGGTEAFF. DNA for the CDR3: TGTGCCAGCAGTTTCAGGGGAGGCACTGAAGCTTTCTTT. The rearrangement joins TRBV27 to TRBJ1-1; D is perhaps TRBD1 (6 bases). V was shortened by 3 bases and J by 4 bases, with 9 bases between the two germline ends. Germline CDR1 is MNHEY and CDR2 is SMNVEV (reference sequence). The CDR3 runs to 13 residues.

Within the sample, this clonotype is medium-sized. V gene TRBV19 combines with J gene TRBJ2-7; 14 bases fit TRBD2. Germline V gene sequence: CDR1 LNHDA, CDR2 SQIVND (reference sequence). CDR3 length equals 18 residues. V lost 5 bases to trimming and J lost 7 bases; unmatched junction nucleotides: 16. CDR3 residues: CASSHPTGGTSGRYEQYF. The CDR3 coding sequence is TGTGCCAGTAGTCACCCGACAGGCGGGACTAGCGGGAGATATGAGCAGTACTTC.

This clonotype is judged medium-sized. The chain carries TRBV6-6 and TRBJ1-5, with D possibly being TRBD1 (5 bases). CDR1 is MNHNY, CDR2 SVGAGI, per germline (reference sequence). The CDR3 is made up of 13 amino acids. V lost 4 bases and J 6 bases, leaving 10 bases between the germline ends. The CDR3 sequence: CASSFGGTQPQHF. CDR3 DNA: TGTGCCAGCAGTTTCGGCGGGACTCAGCCCCAGCATTTT.

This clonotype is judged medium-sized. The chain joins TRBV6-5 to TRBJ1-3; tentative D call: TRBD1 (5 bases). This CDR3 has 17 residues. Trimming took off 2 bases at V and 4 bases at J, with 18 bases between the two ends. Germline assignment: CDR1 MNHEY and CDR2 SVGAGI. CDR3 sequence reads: CASSYRTGGGGGNTIYF. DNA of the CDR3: TGTGCCAGCAGTTACCGCACGGGGGGGGGTGGAGGAAACACCATATATTTT.

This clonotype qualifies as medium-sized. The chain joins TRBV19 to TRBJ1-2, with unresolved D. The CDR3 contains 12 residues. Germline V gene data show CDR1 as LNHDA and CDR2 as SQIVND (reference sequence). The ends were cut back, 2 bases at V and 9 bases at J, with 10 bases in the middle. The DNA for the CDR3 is TGTGCCAGTAGTATATTGGCCCGCAGCTACACCTTC. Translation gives CASSILARSYTF.

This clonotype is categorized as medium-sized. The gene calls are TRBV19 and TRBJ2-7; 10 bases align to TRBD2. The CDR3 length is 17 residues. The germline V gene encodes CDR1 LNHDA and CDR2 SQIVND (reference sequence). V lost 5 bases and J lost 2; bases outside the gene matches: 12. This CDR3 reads CASSSPPGTSEPYEQYF. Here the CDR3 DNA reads TGTGCCAGTAGTTCACCTCCCGGGACTAGCGAACCCTACGAGCAGTACTTC.

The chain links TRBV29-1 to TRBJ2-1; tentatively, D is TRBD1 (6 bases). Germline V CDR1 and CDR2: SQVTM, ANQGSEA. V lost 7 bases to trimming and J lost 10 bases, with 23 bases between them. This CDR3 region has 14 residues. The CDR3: CSGGFGQGSDEQFF. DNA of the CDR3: TGCAGCGGTGGGTTCGGGCAGGGGTCAGACGAGCAGTTCTTC.

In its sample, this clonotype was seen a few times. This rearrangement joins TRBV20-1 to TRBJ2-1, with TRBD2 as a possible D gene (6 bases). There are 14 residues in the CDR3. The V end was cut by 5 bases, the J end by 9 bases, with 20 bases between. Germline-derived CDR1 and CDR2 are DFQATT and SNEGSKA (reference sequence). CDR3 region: CSAPPGGFNSEQFF. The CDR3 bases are TGCAGTGCTCCCCCTGGGGGGTTTAATAGTGAGCAGTTCTTC.